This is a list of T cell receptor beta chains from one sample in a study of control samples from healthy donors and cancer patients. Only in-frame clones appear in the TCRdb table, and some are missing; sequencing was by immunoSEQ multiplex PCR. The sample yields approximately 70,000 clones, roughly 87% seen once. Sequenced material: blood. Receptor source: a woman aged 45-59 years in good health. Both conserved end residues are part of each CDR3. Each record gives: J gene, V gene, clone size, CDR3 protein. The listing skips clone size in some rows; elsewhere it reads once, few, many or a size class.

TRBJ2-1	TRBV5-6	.	CASSLRAGEQFF
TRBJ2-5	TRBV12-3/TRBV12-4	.	CASTPRTGETQYF
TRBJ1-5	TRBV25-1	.	CASSPQGGSGQPQHF
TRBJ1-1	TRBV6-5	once	CASSYSSTGKTEAFF
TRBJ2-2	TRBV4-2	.	CASSQPGARVTGELFF
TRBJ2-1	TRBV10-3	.	CAINAVSGLDLNEQFF
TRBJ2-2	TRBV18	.	CASSPSRSNTGELFF
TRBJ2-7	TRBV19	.	CASQGRDSLSYEQYF
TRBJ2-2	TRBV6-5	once	CASSYSGGIGELFF
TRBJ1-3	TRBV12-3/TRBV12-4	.	CASSLSGNTIYF
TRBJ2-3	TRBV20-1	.	CSAGQVNTQYF
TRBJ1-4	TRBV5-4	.	CASSSDRTDEKLFF
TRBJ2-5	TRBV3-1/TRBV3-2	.	CASSLWGGGGQETQYF
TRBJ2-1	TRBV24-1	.	CATSDPRTINEQFF
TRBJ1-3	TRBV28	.	CASSGSLAGAFGNTIYF
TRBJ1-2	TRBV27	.	CASSLQGTYYGYTF
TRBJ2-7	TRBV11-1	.	CASSPAGLLYEQYF
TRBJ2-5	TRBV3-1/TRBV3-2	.	CASSQETSGYSRPGDF
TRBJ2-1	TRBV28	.	CASSPGLAESSYNEQFF
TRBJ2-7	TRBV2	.	CASRVSGAGEQYF
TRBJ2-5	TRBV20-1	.	CSAPGPETQYF
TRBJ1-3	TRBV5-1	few	CASSLGTGGDTIYF
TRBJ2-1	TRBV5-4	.	CASSSLAGVNNEQFF
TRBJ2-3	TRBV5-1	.	CASSLETSGDTQYF
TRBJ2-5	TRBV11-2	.	CASSPRTGEETQYF
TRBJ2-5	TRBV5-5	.	CASTPRQGQETQYF
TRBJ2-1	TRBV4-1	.	CASSRAPAGDEQFF
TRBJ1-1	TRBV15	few	CATSRGTGAEAFF
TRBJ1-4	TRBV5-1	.	CASSSVLQGEKLFF
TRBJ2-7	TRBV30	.	CAWSVQGGEQYF
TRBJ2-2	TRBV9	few	CASSAGITGELFF
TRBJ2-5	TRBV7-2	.	CASSFTTSGKETQYF
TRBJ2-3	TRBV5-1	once	CASSSGPQSTDTQYF
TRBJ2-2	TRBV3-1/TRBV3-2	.	CASSQRLAGATGTGELFF
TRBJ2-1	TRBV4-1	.	CASSQNSGGDNEQFF
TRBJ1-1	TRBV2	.	CASSDEGVTEAFF
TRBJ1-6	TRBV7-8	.	CASSRGGLSYNSPLHF
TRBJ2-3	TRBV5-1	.	CASSLGYRGEADTQYF
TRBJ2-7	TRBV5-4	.	CASSSPPQGSEQYF
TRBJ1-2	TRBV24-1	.	CATSDFRQGRYGYTF
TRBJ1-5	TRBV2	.	CASSRDRGSNQPQHF